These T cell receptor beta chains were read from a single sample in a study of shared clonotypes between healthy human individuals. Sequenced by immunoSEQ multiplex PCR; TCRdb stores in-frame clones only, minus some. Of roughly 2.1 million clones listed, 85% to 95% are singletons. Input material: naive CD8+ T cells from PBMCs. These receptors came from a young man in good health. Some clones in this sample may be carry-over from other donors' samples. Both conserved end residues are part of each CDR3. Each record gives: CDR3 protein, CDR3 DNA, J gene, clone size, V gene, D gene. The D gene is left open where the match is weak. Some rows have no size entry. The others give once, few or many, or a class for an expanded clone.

CDR3 protein: CASSIPENTEAFF
CDR3 DNA: TGTGCCAGTAGTATACCAGAGAACACTGAAGCTTTCTTT
J gene: TRBJ1-1
clone size: once
V gene: TRBV19
D gene: -

CDR3 protein: CASSRGDRDNTGELFF
CDR3 DNA: TGTGCCAGCAGCCGGGGGGACAGGGATAACACCGGGGAGCTGTTTTTT
J gene: TRBJ2-2
clone size: -
V gene: TRBV5-6
D gene: TRBD1

CDR3 protein: CASSVGVESYGYTF
CDR3 DNA: TGTGCCAGCAGCGTAGGGGTCGAATCCTATGGCTACACCTTC
J gene: TRBJ1-2
clone size: -
V gene: TRBV9
D gene: -

CDR3 protein: CASSDGSGGYNEQFF
CDR3 DNA: TGTGCCAGCAGCGACGGGAGCGGGGGCTACAATGAGCAGTTCTTC
J gene: TRBJ2-1
clone size: -
V gene: TRBV7-9
D gene: TRBD2

CDR3 protein: CASSSQVPNFEQFF
CDR3 DNA: TGTGCCAGCAGCTCCCAGGTGCCGAATTTTGAGCAGTTCTTC
J gene: TRBJ2-1
clone size: -
V gene: TRBV7-9
D gene: -

CDR3 protein: CASSDRTGENTEAFF
CDR3 DNA: TGTGCCAGCAGCGACAGGACAGGCGAGAACACTGAAGCTTTCTTT
J gene: TRBJ1-1
clone size: once
V gene: TRBV9
D gene: TRBD1

CDR3 protein: CASSIIGLSTDTQYF
CDR3 DNA: TGTGCCAGCAGCATTATCGGGCTGAGCACAGATACGCAGTATTTT
J gene: TRBJ2-3
clone size: -
V gene: TRBV7-8
D gene: -

CDR3 protein: CASSLIGGTDTQYF
CDR3 DNA: TGTGCCAGCAGCTTAATAGGAGGCACAGATACGCAGTATTTT
J gene: TRBJ2-3
clone size: once
V gene: TRBV7-3
D gene: -

CDR3 protein: CASSRQGAPGWNEQFF
CDR3 DNA: TGTGCCAGCAGTCGACAGGGGGCTCCGGGATGGAATGAGCAGTTCTTC
J gene: TRBJ2-1
clone size: once
V gene: TRBV27
D gene: TRBD1

CDR3 protein: CASSPAINEQFF
CDR3 DNA: TGTGCCAGCAGCCCGGCGATCAATGAGCAGTTCTTC
J gene: TRBJ2-1
clone size: -
V gene: TRBV11-2
D gene: -

CDR3 protein: CASSFNPSTQYF
CDR3 DNA: TGTGCCAGCAGTTTTAATCCCTCTACGCAGTATTTT
J gene: TRBJ2-3
clone size: once
V gene: TRBV27
D gene: -

CDR3 protein: CASSLGMGYEQYF
CDR3 DNA: TGTGCCAGCAGTTTGGGCATGGGCTACGAGCAGTACTTC
J gene: TRBJ2-7
clone size: -
V gene: TRBV27
D gene: -

CDR3 protein: CASSQDGFGLVYEQYF
CDR3 DNA: TGCGCCAGCAGCCAAGATGGCTTCGGCCTGGTTTACGAGCAGTACTTC
J gene: TRBJ2-7
clone size: -
V gene: TRBV4-1
D gene: -

CDR3 protein: CASSSRGGAYNEQFF
CDR3 DNA: TGTGCCAGCAGCTCCCGTGGGGGGGCCTACAATGAGCAGTTCTTC
J gene: TRBJ2-1
clone size: -
V gene: TRBV11-3
D gene: TRBD2

CDR3 protein: CASSLVPGGEQYF
CDR3 DNA: TGTGCCAGCAGCTTGGTCCCGGGTGGCGAGCAGTACTTC
J gene: TRBJ2-7
clone size: -
V gene: TRBV5-4
D gene: -

CDR3 protein: CASSSRTRRFDNEQFF
CDR3 DNA: TGCGCCAGCAGCTCAAGGACTAGACGGTTCGACAATGAGCAGTTCTTC
J gene: TRBJ2-1
clone size: -
V gene: TRBV4-3
D gene: TRBD2

CDR3 protein: CASSPSRESNQPQHF
CDR3 DNA: TGTGCCAGCTCACCATCCAGGGAAAGCAATCAGCCCCAGCATTTT
J gene: TRBJ1-5
clone size: -
V gene: TRBV18
D gene: -

CDR3 protein: CASSPRFTGANVLTF
CDR3 DNA: TGTGCCAGCAGCCCCCGGTTCACTGGGGCCAACGTCCTGACTTTC
J gene: TRBJ2-6
clone size: -
V gene: TRBV4-2
D gene: -

CDR3 protein: CASSGGGVGYEQYF
CDR3 DNA: TGTGCCAGCAGCGGAGGGGGGGTCGGCTACGAGCAGTACTTC
J gene: TRBJ2-7
clone size: once
V gene: TRBV7-9
D gene: -

CDR3 protein: CASSYTRQGDTGELFF
CDR3 DNA: TGTGCCAGCAGTTACACGAGACAGGGGGACACCGGGGAGCTGTTTTTT
J gene: TRBJ2-2
clone size: -
V gene: TRBV6-5
D gene: TRBD1

CDR3 protein: CASSLEGQPIGYTGELFF
CDR3 DNA: TGTGCCAGCAGCTTGGAGGGACAACCTATTGGGTACACCGGGGAGCTGTTTTTT
J gene: TRBJ2-2
clone size: -
V gene: TRBV5-5
D gene: -

CDR3 protein: CASSDGNEQFF
CDR3 DNA: TGCGCCAGCAGTGACGGGAATGAGCAGTTCTTC
J gene: TRBJ2-1
clone size: few
V gene: TRBV10-1
D gene: -

CDR3 protein: CASSFSGSYEQYF
CDR3 DNA: TGTGCCAGCAGCTTTAGCGGTTCCTACGAGCAGTACTTC
J gene: TRBJ2-7
clone size: -
V gene: TRBV7-3
D gene: -

CDR3 protein: CASSTLAGGYEQYF
CDR3 DNA: TGTGCCAGTAGTACACTAGCGGGAGGTTACGAGCAGTACTTC
J gene: TRBJ2-7
clone size: -
V gene: TRBV19
D gene: TRBD2

CDR3 protein: CASSHRTASTDTQYF
CDR3 DNA: TGTGCCAGCAGTCACCGGACAGCTAGCACAGATACGCAGTATTTT
J gene: TRBJ2-3
clone size: -
V gene: TRBV27
D gene: -

CDR3 protein: CASSPTVYTEAFF
CDR3 DNA: TGTGCCAGCAGTCCGACGGTATACACTGAAGCTTTCTTT
J gene: TRBJ1-1
clone size: -
V gene: TRBV4-2
D gene: -

CDR3 protein: CASSPRRSTYEQYF
CDR3 DNA: TGCGCCAGCAGCCCGCGGAGGAGCACCTACGAGCAGTACTTC
J gene: TRBJ2-7
clone size: -
V gene: TRBV4-3
D gene: -

CDR3 protein: CASSTRQSGANVLTF
CDR3 DNA: TGTGCCAGTAGTACGAGACAGTCTGGGGCCAACGTCCTGACTTTC
J gene: TRBJ2-6
clone size: -
V gene: TRBV19
D gene: -

CDR3 protein: CASSVTSGTYNEQFF
CDR3 DNA: TGTGCCAGCAGCGTAACTAGCGGGACGTACAATGAGCAGTTCTTC
J gene: TRBJ2-1
clone size: -
V gene: TRBV7-9
D gene: TRBD2

CDR3 protein: CASSPWTNAELSKNIQYF
CDR3 DNA: TGTGCCAGCAGTCCCTGGACAAACGCCGAACTGTCCAAAAACATTCAGTACTTC
J gene: TRBJ2-4
clone size: -
V gene: TRBV27
D gene: -

CDR3 protein: CASSLGASGATDTQYF
CDR3 DNA: TGTGCCAGCAGCTTAGGGGCTAGCGGGGCCACAGATACGCAGTATTTT
J gene: TRBJ2-3
clone size: -
V gene: TRBV7-9
D gene: TRBD2

CDR3 protein: CASSLKAGGFYNEQFF
CDR3 DNA: TGTGCCAGCAGCTTAAAGGCGGGAGGGTTCTACAATGAGCAGTTCTTC
J gene: TRBJ2-1
clone size: -
V gene: TRBV7-7
D gene: TRBD2

CDR3 protein: CATRGSTDTQYF
CDR3 DNA: TGTGCCACGAGGGGGAGCACAGATACGCAGTATTTT
J gene: TRBJ2-3
clone size: -
V gene: TRBV10-3
D gene: -

CDR3 protein: CASSFFGGRNEQFF
CDR3 DNA: TGCGCCAGCAGCTTCTTCGGCGGGAGGAATGAGCAGTTCTTC
J gene: TRBJ2-1
clone size: -
V gene: TRBV5-1
D gene: TRBD2

CDR3 protein: CASSQDTREYQETQYF
CDR3 DNA: TGTGCCAGCAGCCAAGACACGCGGGAGTACCAAGAGACCCAGTACTTC
J gene: TRBJ2-5
clone size: once
V gene: TRBV14
D gene: TRBD2

CDR3 protein: CASSDPTGRETQYF
CDR3 DNA: TGTGCCAGCAGTGACCCCACAGGACGAGAGACCCAGTACTTC
J gene: TRBJ2-5
clone size: -
V gene: TRBV25-1
D gene: -

CDR3 protein: CASSPTRASSYEQYF
CDR3 DNA: TGTGCCAGCAGCCCCACGCGGGCCAGCTCCTACGAGCAGTACTTC
J gene: TRBJ2-7
clone size: -
V gene: TRBV7-8
D gene: -

CDR3 protein: CASSQDPRDAYYEQYF
CDR3 DNA: TGCGCCAGCAGCCAAGATCCCCGGGATGCTTACTACGAGCAGTACTTC
J gene: TRBJ2-7
clone size: -
V gene: TRBV4-1
D gene: -

CDR3 protein: CASSPLTEKNTEAFF
CDR3 DNA: TGTGCCAGCAGCCCCCTGACAGAAAAGAACACTGAAGCTTTCTTT
J gene: TRBJ1-1
clone size: -
V gene: TRBV7-2
D gene: -

CDR3 protein: CASSRRVQETQYF
CDR3 DNA: TGTGCCAGCAGTAGGAGGGTCCAAGAGACCCAGTACTTC
J gene: TRBJ2-5
clone size: -
V gene: TRBV6-5
D gene: -